The rows below give T cell receptor beta chains drawn from one sample of a study of cytomegalovirus exposure and HLA in healthy donors. Using immunoSEQ multiplex PCR, the repertoire was profiled, and TCRdb retains in-frame clones only, with some absent. In the table there are about 200,000 clones, about two thirds of which are singletons. Sequencing input: PBMCs. These receptors all come from a man aged 40-49 years in good health and CMV-seropositive. Both conserved end residues are part of each CDR3. The order of the fields is clone size, J gene, D gene, V gene, CDR3 DNA, CDR3 protein. A D gene is named only where the DNA matches it firmly. Rows may omit the clone size; those that give it use once, few, many or a size class.

. TRBJ1-1 . TRBV14 TGTGCCAGCAGCTCGCAGTTGAACACTGAAGCTTTCTTT CASSSQLNTEAFF
. TRBJ2-7 TRBD1 TRBV6-5 TGTGCCAGCAGCCTCGGACAGGGGGACGAGCAGTACTTC CASSLGQGDEQYF
few TRBJ2-5 . TRBV29-1 TGCAGCGGAGAGGTTGGCCAGACGACGTCCCAGTACTTC CSGEVGQTTSQYF
once TRBJ1-1 . TRBV6-6 TGTGCCAGCAGTTTGCCCGAACGTAGGAACACTGAAGCTTTCTTT CASSLPERRNTEAFF
. TRBJ2-2 TRBD1 TRBV7-9 TGTGCCAGGGGACAGGGGAAGGACACCGGGGAGCTGTTTTTT CARGQGKDTGELFF
. TRBJ2-5 . TRBV7-2 TGTGCCAGCAGGCGGCCGGGACTTCAAGAGACCCAGTACTTC CASRRPGLQETQYF
. TRBJ1-5 . TRBV4-1 TGCGCCAGCAGCCAGACCAGGGAAAGCAATCAGCCCCAGCATTTT CASSQTRESNQPQHF
. TRBJ2-5 . TRBV7-2 TGTGCCAGCAGCCCGCCCGGGGACCAAGAGACCCAGTACTTC CASSPPGDQETQYF
. TRBJ2-2 TRBD1 TRBV6-1 TGTGCCAGCAGGGACAGGGGGCTGATCGGGGAGCTGTTTTTT CASRDRGLIGELFF
. TRBJ2-7 TRBD1 TRBV4-1 TGCGCCAGCAGCCAACTACCGGGACAGGGTAACGAGCAGTACTTC CASSQLPGQGNEQYF
. TRBJ2-5 TRBD2 TRBV6-5 TGTGCCAGCGGAGGACTAGCGGGGTGGGAGACCCAGTACTTC CASGGLAGWETQYF
. TRBJ2-5 TRBD2 TRBV18 TGTGCCAGCTCACCCGGGACTAGCGGGGGAGAAGAGACCCAGTACTTC CASSPGTSGGEETQYF
. TRBJ1-6 TRBD1 TRBV4-1 TGCGCCAGCAGCCGCTCCCGGGACAGGGGCGGCTCACCCCTCCACTTT CASSRSRDRGGSPLHF
once TRBJ1-1 . TRBV9 TGTGCCAGCAGCGTAGGGGGCCTCGCTTTCACTGAAGCTTTCTTT CASSVGGLAFTEAFF
few TRBJ2-1 . TRBV9 TGTGCCAGCAGCTCCAGACTCGCCCACCTGAATGAGCAGTTCTTC CASSSRLAHLNEQFF
. TRBJ1-1 . TRBV10-2 TGCGCCAGCAGTGTATCCGTGAACACTGAAGCTTTCTTT CASSVSVNTEAFF
once TRBJ2-7 TRBD1 TRBV5-8 TGTGCCAGCAGCCTGGACATGGGACAGGTAACATACGAGCAGTACTTC CASSLDMGQVTYEQYF
. TRBJ1-2 TRBD1 TRBV10-3 TGTGCCACCCGGTGGGTACAGGGGGTTTGGGATGGCTACACCTTC CATRWVQGVWDGYTF
few TRBJ2-3 . TRBV7-9 TGTTCCAGCAGCTTAGACCGGCTAGCGCGCACAGATACGCAGTATTTT CSSSLDRLARTDTQYF
once TRBJ2-2 . TRBV5-6 TGTGCCAGCAGCTTGGTGGGACTTAACACCGGGGAGCTGTTTTTT CASSLVGLNTGELFF
. TRBJ2-7 . TRBV7-9 TGTGCCAGCAGCTTGAGTCTTCCAGGTGACGAGCAGTACTTC CASSLSLPGDEQYF
few TRBJ2-2 . TRBV5-4 TGTGCCAGCAGCCACTTCAGTGGGGCAGTGGCCGGGGAGCTGTTTTTT CASSHFSGAVAGELFF
few TRBJ1-4 . TRBV14 TGTGCCAGCAGCCAAACGGGGGTTGCAACTAATGAAAAACTGTTTTTT CASSQTGVATNEKLFF
few TRBJ1-4 TRBD1 TRBV18 TGTGCCAGCTCGCTACACAGGGGCACTAATGAAAAACTGTTTTTT CASSLHRGTNEKLFF
once TRBJ2-7 . TRBV6-5 TGTGCCAGCAGCTTAACAGGGTACCACTCCTACGAGCAGTACTTC CASSLTGYHSYEQYF
few TRBJ1-1 TRBD1 TRBV2 TGTGCCAGCAGTCCTCCCTTACCCAAAACAGGGGGTTTT CASSPPLPKTGGF
. TRBJ2-1 . TRBV7-2 TGTGCCAGCAGCTTAGTCGGAGGGGGCCACATGGATGAGCAGTTCTTC CASSLVGGGHMDEQFF
. TRBJ2-1 TRBD1 TRBV7-9 TGTGCCAGCAGCTTGAGTAGGGGGCGTACCTACAATGAGCAGTTCTTC CASSLSRGRTYNEQFF
. TRBJ1-5 . TRBV19 TGTGCCAGTACGGTGGGCAAGTTAAATCAGCCCCAGCATTTT CASTVGKLNQPQHF
. TRBJ1-5 . TRBV7-2 TGTGCCAGCAGCCCGTCCCCGGGGGAGGCCAATCAGCCCCAGCATTTT CASSPSPGEANQPQHF
few TRBJ2-2 . TRBV27 TGTGCCAGCAGCCAGGGGGGCTCCGGGGAGCTGTTTTTT CASSQGGSGELFF
once TRBJ2-6 . TRBV5-1 TGCGCCAGCAGCTTGGAGCCGGGATATACCTCTGGGGCCAACGTCCTGACTTTC CASSLEPGYTSGANVLTF
. TRBJ2-4 . TRBV13 TGTGCCAGCAGCTTAGAGCCGCTTGGCATTCAGTACTTC CASSLEPLGIQYF
once TRBJ1-5 TRBD1 TRBV5-6 TGTGCCAGCAGCTTGCGTACAGGGGGGTATCAGCCCCAGCACTTT CASSLRTGGYQPQHF
. TRBJ1-1 TRBD1 TRBV4-1 TGCGCCAGCAGCCAAGCCGCAGGGGGCTTCGATGAAGCTTTCTTT CASSQAAGGFDEAFF
. TRBJ2-5 TRBD1 TRBV28 TGTGCCAGCAAGCTGGACAGGGGAGGAGAGACCCAGTACTTC CASKLDRGGETQYF
. TRBJ2-7 . TRBV4-2 TGTGCCAGCAGCCAAGAGGATCCAGGCCTCTACGAGCAGTACTTC CASSQEDPGLYEQYF